The table lists the clone carrying this TCR beta chain with a count of one. What it recognizes is unknown. The data derive from a study of shared clonotypes between healthy human individuals. Study overall: For every donor, three CD4 naive, three CD4 memory, two CD8 naive and one CD8 memory plates were used. Findings and limits, study-wide: Generation of non-shared clonotypes was less probable than generation of clonotypes shared by all four donors. It was observed that roughly 4.8% of naive CD4 clonotypes were shared across a handful of donors. Rarefaction exposed incomplete sorted-subset sequencing despite large depth.

CD45RO-negative cells were positively selected for CCR7, leaving out terminally differentiated effector memory CD45RA+ cells. Some clones are missing from TCRdb's copy, which holds only in-frame ones; the method was immunoSEQ multiplex PCR. This sample carries 550,000 to 600,000 clones, 98% of them seen once, and the ten largest clones take 0.3% to 0.35%. The V and J ends lost 4 bases and 0 bases, in that order; junction bases with no gene match: 6. This CDR3 is 16 amino acids long. Germline V gives CDR1 MNHEY, CDR2 SVGAGI. Sequencing used naive CD8+ T cells sorted from blood. The receptor's source is a man aged 30 to 39 in good health. The chain combines TRBV6-5 with TRBJ2-5; 9 bases agree with TRBD2. The DNA for the CDR3 is TGTGCCAGCAGTTCACCGGGACTAGCACACCAAGAGACCCAGTACTTC. It codes for CASSSPGLAHQETQYF.